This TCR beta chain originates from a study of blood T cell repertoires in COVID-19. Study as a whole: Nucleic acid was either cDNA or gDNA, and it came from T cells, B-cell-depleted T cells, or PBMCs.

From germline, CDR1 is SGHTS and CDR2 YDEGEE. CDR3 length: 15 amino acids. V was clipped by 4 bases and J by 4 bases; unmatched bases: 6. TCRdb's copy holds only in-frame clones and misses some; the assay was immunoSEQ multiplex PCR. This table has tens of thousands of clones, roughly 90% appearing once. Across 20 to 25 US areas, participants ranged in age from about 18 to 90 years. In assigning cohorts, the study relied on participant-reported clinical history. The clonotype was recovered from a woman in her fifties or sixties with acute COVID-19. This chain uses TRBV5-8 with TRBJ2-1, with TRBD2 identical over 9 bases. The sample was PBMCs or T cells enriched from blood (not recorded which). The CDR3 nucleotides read TGTGCCAGCAGCCCGGGGCGGGGGGGGTACAATGAGCAGTTCTTC. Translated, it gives CASSPGRGGYNEQFF.